This entry describes one TCR beta chain. Its antigen remains unknown. TCRdb reanalyzed the 5' RACE reads, giving one entry per CDR3 protein sequence and no DNA. This repertoire includes around 550,000 distinct CDR3 sequences. CDR3 length: 15 amino acids. CDR1 and CDR2 (germline): MNHEY, SVGEGT. This record comes from a study of T cells expressing NK-cell markers. The overall study: Sorted CD3+CD56+NKG2C+, CD3+CD56+NKG2C- and CD3+CD56-NKG2C+ T-cell subsets were beta-chain profiled.

General study findings and limits: The dominant NKG2C+ clonotypes represented about 1.0-7.0% of CD8+ T cells in five to seven donors.

The J gene is TRBJ2-3, the V gene TRBV6-2 or TRBV6-3; TCRdb selects TRBD1, and the lack of DNA leaves this call unchecked. What was sequenced was blood T cells: a sorted CD56 or NKG2C T cell subset, CD4+ or CD8+ T cells, or bulk PBMC T cells (not recorded which). The receptor's source is a man younger than 35 in good health. The CDR3 reads CASSRAGTATDTQYF.